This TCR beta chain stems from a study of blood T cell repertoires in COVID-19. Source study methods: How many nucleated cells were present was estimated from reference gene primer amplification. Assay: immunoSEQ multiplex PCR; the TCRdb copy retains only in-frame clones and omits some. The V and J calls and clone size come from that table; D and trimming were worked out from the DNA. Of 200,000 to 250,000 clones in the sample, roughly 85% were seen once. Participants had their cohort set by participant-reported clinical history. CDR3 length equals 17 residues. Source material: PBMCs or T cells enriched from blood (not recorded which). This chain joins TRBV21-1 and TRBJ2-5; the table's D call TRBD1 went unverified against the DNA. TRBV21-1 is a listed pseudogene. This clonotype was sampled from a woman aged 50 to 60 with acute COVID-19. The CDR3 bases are TGTGCCAGCTTGGACAGGGGTTTCCAGAACCAACAAGAGACCCAGTACTTC. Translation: CASLDRGFQNQQETQYF.